The T cell receptor beta chain under discussion was sequenced for a study of response to subunit inactivated influenza vaccine. Study-wide findings and caveats: New T cells are recruited in small numbers by each seasonal influenza vaccination, according to the authors' suggestion.

Germline CDR1 and CDR2: LGHDT and YNNKEL (reference sequence). There are 14 residues in the CDR3. The V gene end was trimmed by 3 bases and the J gene end by 9 bases; junction bases not matched to a gene: 9. The sample holds many counts of this clonotype. Its antigen is not identified. TCRdb ran MiXCR on the RT-PCR reads and lists one entry per CDR3 protein. The table has over 400,000 distinct CDR3 sequences, roughly 11% seen once. This sequence originates from a man aged 50 to 60 who received an inactivated influenza vaccine. The chain carries TRBV3-1 and TRBJ1-1, with 8 nucleotides matching TRBD1. The sample in question was PBMCs from blood, obtained roughly 45 days after vaccination. CDR3: CASSHRDRPLQAFF. The CDR3 coding sequence is TGTGCCAGCAGCCACCGGGACAGGCCACTCCAAGCTTTCTTT. Looking up the rest from reference TRBV3-1 and TRBJ1-1 gives the full variable domain: DTAVSQTPKYLVTQMGNDKSIKCEQNLGHDTMYWYKQDSKKFLKIMFSYNNKELIINETVPNRFSPKSPDKAHLNLHINSLELGDSAVYFCASSHRDRPLQAFFGQGTRLTVV.